A selection of T cell receptor beta chains follows, all from one sample in a study of CD8+ T cells in alopecia areata. Produced via immunoSEQ multiplex PCR; TCRdb's table is partial and in-frame only. The profile shows 90,000 to 100,000 clones, roughly three fifths of them singletons. Sample: CD8+ T cells sorted from blood, taken at week 4, from a patient treated with tofacitinib. These receptors were obtained from a human donor with alopecia areata. CDR3s include the opening cysteine and the closing phenylalanine or tryptophan. The D gene is left open where the match is weak. Expanded clones are given a class, and other clones once, few, many or no size at all.

V gene,J gene,D gene,clone size,CDR3 DNA,CDR3 protein
TRBV4-3,TRBJ1-2,.,.,TGCGCCAGCAGCCAAGATTTAGGACCACCGGGCCTCTATGGCTACACCTTC,CASSQDLGPPGLYGYTF
TRBV5-6,TRBJ2-1,.,.,TGTGCCAGCGAAATGAGGAACAATGAGCAGTTCTTC,CASEMRNNEQFF
TRBV28,TRBJ2-1,.,.,TGTGCCAGCAGTTTAGCTAGCGATGAGCAGTTCTTC,CASSLASDEQFF
TRBV5-1,TRBJ1-1,.,few,TGCGCCAGCAGCTTGGGTTGGGGTGAAGGGGACACTGAAGCTTTCTTT,CASSLGWGEGDTEAFF
TRBV5-1,TRBJ1-2,.,.,TGCGCCAGCAGCTTTTCCGGGGGCTATGGCTACACCTTC,CASSFSGGYGYTF
TRBV29-1,TRBJ2-7,.,few,TGCAGCGTTTTGGACAGCCACTACGAGCAGTACTTC,CSVLDSHYEQYF
TRBV10-2,TRBJ2-1,TRBD1,few,TGCGCCAGCAGTGAGGTGGGACAGGGGTACAATGAGCAGTTCTTC,CASSEVGQGYNEQFF
TRBV10-3,TRBJ1-1,TRBD1,few,TGTGCCATCAGTGAGTCGGTGCAGCAGGGGGGAGCAACTGAAGCTTTCTTT,CAISESVQQGGATEAFF
TRBV25-1,TRBJ2-1,.,.,TGTGCCAGCAGTGGCAGGGGTAATGAGCAGTTCTTC,CASSGRGNEQFF
TRBV5-1,TRBJ1-1,TRBD1,few,TGCGCCAGCAGCCCACAGGAGGGGGCGGTCACTGAAGCTTTCTTT,CASSPQEGAVTEAFF
TRBV9,TRBJ2-7,.,.,TGTGCCAGCAGCGCGGGGCTGGGCAGCTACGAGCAGTACTTC,CASSAGLGSYEQYF
TRBV29-1,TRBJ1-2,.,.,TGCAGCGTTGAAGCCTCGGGGGTGGACTTTGGCTACACCTTC,CSVEASGVDFGYTF
TRBV28,TRBJ1-2,.,.,TGTGCCAGCAGCTCCGCCCGCTTGGGGGCAGGGATCCTCTATGGCTACACCTTC,CASSSARLGAGILYGYTF
TRBV11-2,TRBJ2-5,TRBD2,few,TGCGCCAGCAGCCAAGATGGGCGGGGGAGCCAAGAGACCCAGTACTTC,CASSQDGRGSQETQYF
TRBV19,TRBJ1-5,.,.,TGTGCCAGTAGTATTATGGGGGGGAGCAATCAGCCCCAGCATTTT,CASSIMGGSNQPQHF
TRBV5-1,TRBJ2-5,TRBD1,few,TGCGCCAGCAGCCCCGGGACAGGGGGCTTAGAGACCCAGTACTTC,CASSPGTGGLETQYF
TRBV5-1,TRBJ1-2,.,.,TGCGCCAGCAGCTTGGCCTCCGACAGGCCATATGGCTACACCTTC,CASSLASDRPYGYTF
TRBV7-9,TRBJ2-3,.,.,TGTGCCAGCTTAGGGGCAGATACGCAGTATTTT,CASLGADTQYF
TRBV27,TRBJ2-1,.,.,TGTGCCAGCAGTTTTCTACCAAACAATGAGCAGTTCTTC,CASSFLPNNEQFF
TRBV29-1,TRBJ2-7,.,.,TGCAGCGTTGAGGGGGACAACTACGAGCAGTACTTC,CSVEGDNYEQYF
TRBV6-6,TRBJ1-4,.,.,TGTGCCAGCACCCCTTTCCGGGGCTTGAATGAAAAACTGTTTTTT,CASTPFRGLNEKLFF
TRBV7-2,TRBJ2-6,.,.,TGTGCCAGCAGCCTAACTATGGCCAGCCACAATGGGGCCAACGTCCTGACTTTC,CASSLTMASHNGANVLTF
TRBV7-2,TRBJ2-1,TRBD2,.,TGTGCCAGCAGCTTCGAGATTATGGGACTAGCACGCAATGAGCAGTTCTTC,CASSFEIMGLARNEQFF
TRBV7-2,TRBJ2-7,TRBD1,.,TGTGCCAGCAGCTTCCCGGGACAGGGGGACGAGCAGTACTTC,CASSFPGQGDEQYF
TRBV7-8,TRBJ2-3,TRBD2,.,TGTGCCAGCAGCAAAACTAGCGGGGGGGCCGCAGATACGCAGTATTTT,CASSKTSGGAADTQYF
TRBV6-1,TRBJ2-2,.,.,TGTGCCAGCAGAGTACCGGGACCCCGGTCCGGGGAGCTGTTTTTT,CASRVPGPRSGELFF
TRBV6-5,TRBJ1-3,.,few,TGTGCCATCAGAAACTGGACAGACGGAAACACCATATATTTT,CAIRNWTDGNTIYF
TRBV5-1,TRBJ1-2,TRBD1,few,TGCGCCAGCAGCCGCTCCGGACAGGGGGAAGGTGTATCTGGCTACACCTTC,CASSRSGQGEGVSGYTF
TRBV7-2,TRBJ2-1,.,.,TGTGCCAGCAGCTTACAGAACAATGAGCAGTTCTTC,CASSLQNNEQFF
TRBV28,TRBJ1-5,.,.,TGTGCCAGCAGTTCGCTTCAACAGAGGGATAGCAATCAGCCCCAGCATTTT,CASSSLQQRDSNQPQHF
TRBV6-6,TRBJ2-3,.,few,TGTGCCAGCAGAGACGGCACTAGCCCCCCAGATACGCAGTATTTT,CASRDGTSPPDTQYF
TRBV5-1,TRBJ1-3,.,.,TGCGCCAGCAGCTGGACAGCCTCTGGAAACACCATATATTTT,CASSWTASGNTIYF
TRBV5-5,TRBJ2-5,TRBD2,.,TGTGCCAGCAGCCAAGAGGGGACTAGGGGGGAGACCCAGTACTTC,CASSQEGTRGETQYF
TRBV29-1,TRBJ2-7,TRBD1,.,TGCAGCTTCGAGACAGGGGGAAGCGAGCAGTACTTC,CSFETGGSEQYF
TRBV9,TRBJ2-5,TRBD2,.,TGTGCCAGCAGCGTAGGTACTAGCGGGGTTGCCTACCAAGAGACCCAGTACTTC,CASSVGTSGVAYQETQYF
TRBV5-6,TRBJ2-5,.,.,TGTGCCAGCAGCTTGGGTGCGGCGCAGCAAGAGACCCAGTACTTC,CASSLGAAQQETQYF
TRBV14,TRBJ2-7,.,.,TGTGCCAGCAGCTCAGGGACATCCTTAGACTACGAGCAGTACTTC,CASSSGTSLDYEQYF
TRBV27,TRBJ2-7,.,.,TGTGCCAGCAGTTTATCTTTCGGGCGGGATATCGAGCAGTACTTC,CASSLSFGRDIEQYF
TRBV9,TRBJ2-3,.,.,TGTGCCAGCAGCGTAGTTGGGAAAGGGGGACTCGCCGCAGATACGCAGTATTTT,CASSVVGKGGLAADTQYF
TRBV13,TRBJ2-1,.,.,TGTGCCAGCAGCTTGGCCAGATCGCGGGTTAAATACAATGAGCAGTTCTTC,CASSLARSRVKYNEQFF
TRBV11-3,TRBJ2-5,TRBD1,.,TGTGCCAGCAGCTTGGGGACAGGGGCGGGGGAGACCCAGTACTTC,CASSLGTGAGETQYF
TRBV7-6,TRBJ1-2,TRBD1,once,TGTGCCAGCAGCTTTGGACAGGGGGCACACTATGGCTACACCTTC,CASSFGQGAHYGYTF
TRBV19,TRBJ2-1,TRBD2,.,TGTGCCAGTAATTTAGCGGGAGGGGACAATGAGCAGTTCTTC,CASNLAGGDNEQFF
TRBV11-2,TRBJ1-2,.,.,TGTGCCAGCAGCTTAGGGGCAGCCTACTATGGCTACACCTTC,CASSLGAAYYGYTF
TRBV10-3,TRBJ2-5,TRBD2,few,TGTGCCATCAGTGAGTCCGGGACTAGCGGAGAGACCCAGTACTTC,CAISESGTSGETQYF